Included here is one T cell receptor (beta chain) sequence, with context. The antigen it binds to is not known. It has no much larger one-base neighbor in the sample; base qualities were not kept. The data were taken from a study of cytomegalovirus exposure and HLA in healthy donors (dated by TCRdb to about 2017). A note on the overall study: A later analysis indicated that the roughly 130 validation repertoires were generated on the platform also employed for the approximately 700 repertoires of the first cohort. The study aimed to test whether signatures of past pathogen exposure could be identified by cataloging public T cell receptors. A separate validation cohort of roughly 120 different subjects was used in addition to the approximately 670-subject first cohort. To predict cytomegalovirus infection status, the study brought together high-throughput TCR immunosequencing, statistical association of individual TCRs with disease status, and machine learning. General study outcomes and caveats: A few of the identified cytomegalovirus-associated TCR beta chains were confirmed in vitro to be specific for cytomegalovirus antigens. It was suggested by the authors that the approach could potentially be generalized to other disease states and immunological phenotypes. A total of roughly 160 TCR beta chains were listed by the study as associated with cytomegalovirus. The validation cohort had no HLA typing available for a later analysis, so co-occurrence within that cohort was assessed over all 110 or so repertoires. In both the original and validation cohorts, the classifier was reported to diagnose cytomegalovirus status with high specificity and sensitivity. Across donors, most TCR sequences were observed very rarely, whereas some public TCRs were present in many individuals. A later analysis found that TCRs clustered in the first cohort also tended to co-occur in the roughly 110 validation repertoires, with roughly 95% of cluster scores above 0.

For this chain, trimming is 2 bases at the V end and 6 bases at the J end, and the number of junction bases without a gene match is 5. The germline V gene (reference sequence) yields MNHEY for CDR1 and SMNVEV for CDR2. Counted from cysteine to phenylalanine, this CDR3 has 15 amino acids. Only the CDR3 DNA is retained, 45 bases long and in frame from the first base. Donors formed part of the validation cohort, which comprised 120 subjects and was distinct from the first cohort of 666 subjects. Library generation was performed with the immunoSEQ multiplex PCR assay. Turning to the authors' computational methods: A statistical classification framework was built to diagnose cytomegalovirus status from the catalog of TCR beta chain sequences. The table was pulled from immuneACCESS by TCRdb, which kept in-frame rearrangements only. Such tables lose some clones; where checked, under half of the loss comes from unresolved V genes, and the rest has no known cause. V and J calls and clone size come straight from that table; D and trimming were deduced from the DNA. The sample yields some 50,000 clones; 80% to 95% were counted once. The ten largest clones capture roughly 6% of the sample.

Rearrangement joined TRBV27 to TRBJ2-2; 8 central nucleotides agree with TRBD2. The sequenced sample consisted of PBMCs. This clonotype was obtained from a woman under 30 in good health and CMV-seronegative. The CDR3 here reads CASSLPGGRAGELFF. The nucleotide sequence reads TGTGCCAGCAGTTTACCGGGAGGGAGGGCCGGGGAGCTGTTTTTT.